What follows describes a single TCR beta chain. Its target is not known. The CDR3 is made up of 16 amino acids. The ends were cut back, 6 bases at V and 4 bases at J, with 21 bases in the middle. The germline gives CDR1 DFQATT, CDR2 SNEGSKA (reference sequence). These data belong to a study of T cells after yellow fever vaccination. Study-wide results and limits: A secondary response was less intense yet reached its peak sooner, at day 5 versus 15. Post-booster samples contained most primary-vaccination clones (approximately 96% CD4, 70% to 90% CD8).

Template-switching 5'RACE yielded the TCR cDNA; a universal primer site and UMIs were added in the process. TCRdb analysed the 5' RACE reads with MiXCR anew, one entry per CDR3 protein. The sample records approximately 350,000 distinct CDR3 sequences, more than 9% being singletons. The sample here was PBMCs, taken on the day of the first yellow fever vaccination. This clonotype was obtained from a man between 18 and 35 years old who received the YFV17D yellow fever vaccine. The genes are TRBV20-1 and TRBJ1-4; possibly TRBD1 for D (6 bases). CDR3 DNA: TGCAGTGCCCCCGGAGGGGGAGCGCTTATTAATGAAAAACTGTTTTTT. It codes for CSAPGGGALINEKLFF.